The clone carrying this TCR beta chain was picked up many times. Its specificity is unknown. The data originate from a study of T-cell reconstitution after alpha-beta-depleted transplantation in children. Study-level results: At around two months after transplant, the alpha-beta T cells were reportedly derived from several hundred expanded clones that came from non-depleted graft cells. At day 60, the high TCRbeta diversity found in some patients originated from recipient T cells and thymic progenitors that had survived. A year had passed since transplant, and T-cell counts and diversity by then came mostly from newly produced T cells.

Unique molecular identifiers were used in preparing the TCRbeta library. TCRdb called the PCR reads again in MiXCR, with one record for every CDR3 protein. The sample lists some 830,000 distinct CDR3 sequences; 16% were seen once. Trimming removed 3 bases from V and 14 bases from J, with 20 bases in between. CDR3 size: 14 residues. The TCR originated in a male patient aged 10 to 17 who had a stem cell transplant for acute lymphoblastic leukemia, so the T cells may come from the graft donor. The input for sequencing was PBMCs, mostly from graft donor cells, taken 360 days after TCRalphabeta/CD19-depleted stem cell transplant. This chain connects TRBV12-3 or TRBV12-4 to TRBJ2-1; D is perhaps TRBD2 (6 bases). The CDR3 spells CASSFIGGPSEEFF. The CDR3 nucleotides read TGTGCCAGCAGTTTCATCGGAGGGCCCTCGGAGGAGTTCTTC.